This T cell receptor beta chain was identified in a study of T cell responses to AZD1222 COVID-19 vaccine. Findings and caveats of the study: Most donors were white British and more were female, and clonal diversity was possibly underestimated. Spike-specific TCRs gained breadth and depth after people received two AZD1222 doses.

With respect to this clone: Its antigen is undetermined.

Second-dose groups at about 4 or about 12 weeks were pooled. The table came from immunoSEQ multiplex PCR; TCRdb's copy has only in-frame clones and leaves some out. Of tens of thousands of clones detected, approximately 90% appear once; the ten largest clones hold around 28%. Unmatched junction bases numbered 3, after V lost 7 bases and J lost 0 bases. CDR3 length equals 14 residues. Germline V CDR1 and CDR2: MNHEY, SVGAGI. The TCR comes from an adult who received the AZD1222 COVID-19 vaccine. V gene TRBV6-5 combines with J gene TRBJ1-3; TRBD1 matches 7 bases. The sample here was peripheral blood, taken 28 days after the second AZD1222 dose. CDR3 in DNA: TGTGCCAGCAAGGACAGGTCCTCTGGAAACACCATATATTTT. Amino acids: CASKDRSSGNTIYF.